This T cell receptor beta chain was sequenced for a study of T-cell reconstitution after alpha-beta-depleted transplantation in children. Unique molecular identifiers were used to barcode this TCRbeta library. MiXCR, applied by TCRdb to the PCR reads, yields one record per CDR3 protein. The repertoire holds some 600,000 distinct CDR3 sequences, over 15% seen once, with about 1.1% in the top ten. This clonotype originated in a human donor who donated a stem cell graft to a child with acute myeloid leukemia. This material consisted of PBMCs from the stem cell graft donor, taken from the stem cell graft.

The CDR3 sequence is CASSQGVGTAYEQYF. In DNA form, the CDR3 reads TGCGCCAGCAGCCAAGGGGTCGGGACTGCATACGAGCAGTACTTC. The J gene is TRBJ2-7, the V gene TRBV4-3, with a possible D match to TRBD2 (6 bases). Germline loops: CDR1 LGHNA, CDR2 YSLEER. This CDR3 is 15 amino acids long. Trimming took 1 base from V and 4 from J, leaving 14 bases between them.